This passage covers 10 T cell receptor beta chains from one sample sequenced in a study of T cells in Graves' hyperthyroidism and ophthalmopathy. TCR beta CDR3 regions were amplified from RNA transcripts. Initially, a first-round RT-PCR of the TCR CDR3 employed the HTBI primer set. In TCRdb, the multiplex PCR reads were re-called with MiXCR into one record per CDR3 protein. The data show around 480,000 distinct CDR3 sequences, with approximately 14% seen just once and less than 20% held by the top ten. Specimen: blood. Source of these receptors: a woman aged 18 to 35 with Graves' hyperthyroidism.

To note about this clonotype: A much larger clone lies a single base off, so this may be a read error. V and J are TRBV27 and TRBJ2-1; 7 bases line up with TRBD2. Germline CDR1 MNHEY, CDR2 SMNVEV (reference sequence). This CDR3 has 13 amino acids. The CDR3 DNA reads as TGTGCCAGCGGTTTTGCGGGAGACAATGAGCAGTTCTTC. Translated: CASGFAGDNEQFF.

The chain is built from TRBV5-6 and TRBJ1-6; TRBD1 might be the D (5 bases). CDR1 is SGHDT, CDR2 YYEEEE, per germline. V was trimmed by 6 bases and J by 10 bases, leaving 17 bases between them. This CDR3 has 14 amino acids. CDR3 nucleotides: TGTGCCAGCATCAACCAGGAGGGGTTGTCACCCCTCCACTTT. Amino acid sequence: CASINQEGLSPLHF.

This clonotype appeared many times. The V call is TRBV12-3 or TRBV12-4, the J call TRBJ2-7; the D gene is possibly TRBD2 (6 bases). V lost 0 bases and J 4 bases, leaving 13 bases between the germline ends. The CDR3 contains 15 residues. CDR3 nucleotides: TGTGCCAGCAGTTTAGCCCGACTAGAGCCTTACGAGCAGTACTTC. This codes for CASSLARLEPYEQYF.

This clonotype was counted ten times or more. The chain joins TRBV20-1 to TRBJ2-1; D not resolved. Trimming took 0 bases from V and 6 from J, leaving 12 bases between them. CDR3 size: 14 residues. The germline gives CDR1 DFQATT, CDR2 SNEGSKA (reference sequence). CDR3 bases: TGCAGTGCTAGAGAGGGCAACAAGGTCAATGAGCAGTTCTTC. This gives the protein CSAREGNKVNEQFF.

This chain joins TRBV15 and TRBJ2-1; D is uncertain. V was pared by 0 bases and J by 8 bases, with 20 bases between. CDR1 LNHNV and CDR2 YYDKDF come from the germline V gene (reference sequence). The CDR3 contains 17 residues. CDR3 loop: CATSRDLPDPRQHEQFF. The CDR3 DNA follows: TGTGCCACCAGCAGAGATCTTCCCGATCCCCGCCAGCATGAGCAGTTCTTC.

The V call is TRBV28, the J call TRBJ2-2; possible D gene TRBD1, 6 bases. Germline loops: CDR1 MDHEN, CDR2 SYDVKM. This CDR3 comprises 17 residues. Trimming took 6 bases from V and 0 from J, leaving 17 bases between them. Here the CDR3 DNA reads TGTGCCAGCAGAGACCCGACAGGACAATCGAACACCGGGGAGCTGTTTTTT. It is translated as CASRDPTGQSNTGELFF.

This clonotype has only a few counts. As DNA, the CDR3 is TGTGCCTGGAGTGGGGGGGGCACCCTGGACACTGAAGCTTTCTTT. Its protein product is CAWSGGGTLDTEAFF. The rearrangement uses TRBV30 and TRBJ1-1, with D maybe TRBD1 (6 bases). The germline V gene has CDR1 GTSNPN and CDR2 SVGIG (reference sequence). The ends were cut back, 1 base at V and 3 bases at J, with 15 bases in the middle. The CDR3 is 15 residues long.

This clonotype was seen many times. The chain recombines TRBV6-1 with TRBJ1-1; D is possibly TRBD1 (6 bases). The CDR3 length is 14 residues. Germline V gene data show CDR1 as MNHNS and CDR2 as SASEGT. The V gene lost 6 bases and the J gene lost 4 bases, with 15 bases spanning the gap. In nucleotides, the CDR3 is TGTGCCAGCAGCTCAACGGACAGTCGCACTGAAGCTTTCTTT. It translates to CASSSTDSRTEAFF.

This clonotype was seen only a few times. This chain joins TRBV7-3 and TRBJ2-2; TRBD2 is a possible D gene (5 bases). V lost 5 bases to trimming and J lost 2 bases, with 12 bases between them. The CDR3 consists of 15 residues. Per the germline V gene, CDR1 is SGHTA and CDR2 is FQGTGA. DNA for the CDR3: TGTGCCAGCAGCCCGAGGGCCAGTAACACCGGGGAGCTGTTTTTT. This codes for CASSPRASNTGELFF.

Many counts were recorded for this clonotype. The DNA for the CDR3 is TGTGCCAGCAGTTACTCTCAAGTTGGAGGGATATACAATGAGCAGTTCTTC. This sequence encodes CASSYSQVGGIYNEQFF. The V gene is TRBV6-5, the J gene TRBJ2-1; possibly TRBD2 for D (6 bases). V was clipped by 0 bases and J by 4 bases, with 16 bases between them. Germline lookup yields CDR1 MNHEY and CDR2 SVGAGI. The CDR3 has 17 amino acids.